The clone carrying this TCR beta chain showed up just once. Its antigen is currently unknown. Time point defined: week 35, safety follow-up. What each vaccine dose contained was 300 ug of mutant IDH1 20-mer peptide, accompanied by topical imiquimod. Across weeks 1, 3, 5, 7, 11, 15, 19 and 23, patients received a vaccination each time, eight in all. CDR3 size: 14 residues. With 6 bases clipped from V and 7 bases from J, the junction kept 12 bases outside the gene matches. CDR1 and CDR2 (germline): MNHNS, SASEGT. Profiling relied on immunoSEQ multiplex PCR, and the TCRdb table lists in-frame clones only, not all of them. The sample lists about 31,000 clones, more than 65% seen once, with 15% to 17% in the top ten. The record originates from a study of a mutant IDH1 vaccine in newly diagnosed glioma. Study summary: First vaccine doses came 4-6 weeks after radiotherapy alone, or with temozolomide cycles. Sex among treated patients split about 60% male, about 40% female; mean age was roughly 40 years.

The TCR originated in a young man with glioma. The specimen was PBMCs, collected from a glioma patient whose treatment included an IDH1 peptide vaccine. The chain uses TRBV6-1 and TRBJ2-7; the match to TRBD2 covers 7 bases. The CDR3 sequence: CASRLKSVGGEQYF. The DNA for the CDR3 is TGTGCCAGCAGACTTAAATCCGTCGGGGGGGAGCAGTACTTC.